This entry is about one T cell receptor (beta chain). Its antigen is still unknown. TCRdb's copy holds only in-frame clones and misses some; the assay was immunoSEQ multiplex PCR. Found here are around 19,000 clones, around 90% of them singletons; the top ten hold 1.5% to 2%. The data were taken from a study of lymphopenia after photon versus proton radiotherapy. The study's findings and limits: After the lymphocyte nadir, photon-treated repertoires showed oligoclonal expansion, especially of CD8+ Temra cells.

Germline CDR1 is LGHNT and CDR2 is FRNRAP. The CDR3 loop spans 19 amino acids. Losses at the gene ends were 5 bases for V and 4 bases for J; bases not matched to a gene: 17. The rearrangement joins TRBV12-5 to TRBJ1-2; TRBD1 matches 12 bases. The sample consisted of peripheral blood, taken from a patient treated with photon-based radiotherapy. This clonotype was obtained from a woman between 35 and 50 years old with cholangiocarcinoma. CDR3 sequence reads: CASGPNPTGTGGAGYGYTF. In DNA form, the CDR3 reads TGTGCTAGTGGTCCCAATCCGACCGGGACAGGGGGCGCTGGCTATGGCTACACCTTC.